The 5 T cell receptor beta chains given below trace back to one sample, sequenced in a study of T cells in localized non-small cell lung cancer. Sequencing used immunoSEQ multiplex PCR; TCRdb keeps in-frame clones, though not all of them. The table shows 43,000 or so clones, with roughly 90% occurring only once. Here the sequenced sample was PBMCs, taken before any cancer treatment. Receptors were obtained from a woman aged 40 to 75 with stage II lung adenocarcinoma.

The chain is built from TRBV7-2 and TRBJ1-2; D is unresolved. The germline gives CDR1 SGHTA, CDR2 FQGNSA. Trimming left V 5 bases short and J 7 bases short, with 17 bases between. The CDR3 length is 14 residues. The CDR3 DNA follows: TGTGCCAGCAGCGCCCGAGAGAGAGGAATTGGCTACACCTTC. This gives the protein CASSARERGIGYTF.

Only one count was recorded for this clone. CDR3: CASKNRVSETQYF. The DNA for the CDR3 is TGTGCCAGCAAGAACAGGGTGTCTGAGACCCAGTACTTC. This chain joins TRBV2 and TRBJ2-5; weak D call: TRBD1 (6 bases). The CDR3 is made up of 13 amino acids. Germline V gives CDR1 SNHLY, CDR2 FYNNEI. Trimming took off 7 bases at V and 5 bases at J, with 14 bases between the two ends.

The gene calls are TRBV6-5 and TRBJ1-2; D possibly corresponds to TRBD1 (6 bases). The CDR3 contains 13 residues. Germline assignment: CDR1 MNHEY and CDR2 SVGAGI. Trimming pared 4 bases from V and 4 bases from J, leaving 10 bases between. The CDR3 here is CASSLDRSYGYTF. Here the CDR3 DNA reads TGTGCCAGCAGTTTAGACAGGTCCTATGGCTACACCTTC.

The chain couples TRBV5-5 to TRBJ2-1; D may be TRBD1 (6 bases). V dropped 3 bases and J dropped 0 bases, with 10 bases sitting between them. The CDR3 length is 15 residues. Germline values: CDR1 SGHKS, CDR2 YYEKEE (reference sequence). Here the CDR3 reads CASSYEGGSYNEQFF. DNA for the CDR3: TGTGCCAGCAGCTACGAAGGGGGCTCCTACAATGAGCAGTTCTTC.

The rearrangement joins TRBV5-1 to TRBJ2-7, with D perhaps assigned TRBD1 or TRBD2 (8 bases each). Germline CDR1 is SGHRS and CDR2 is YFSETQ. Trimming stripped 2 bases from V and 5 bases from J, with 29 bases between. The length of the CDR3 is 19 residues. CDR3 protein: CASSLRPGTGSGSVDEQYF. In nucleotides, the CDR3 is TGCGCCAGCAGCTTACGACCCGGGACAGGCAGCGGGAGTGTCGACGAGCAGTACTTC.